These 9 T cell receptor beta chains were sequenced from one sample in a study of glioma-infiltrating T cells after dendritic cell vaccination. TCRdb keeps only in-frame clones here, not all; method: immunoSEQ multiplex PCR. The sample lists about 64,000 clones; around nine tenths were seen once. Regarding time point: after dendritic cell vaccination, including at tumor progression/relapse. Specimen: blood, collected after dendritic cell vaccination. The receptor source for this set is a human donor with glioblastoma.

This clone has just one count. The gene calls are TRBV19 and TRBJ1-5; D ambiguous. Trimming removed 4 bases from V and 6 bases from J, with 16 bases in between. This CDR3 is 15 amino acids long. Germline-derived CDR1 and CDR2 are LNHDA and SQIVND (reference sequence). Written as DNA, the CDR3 is TGTGCCAGTAGTAGCCACGGCCCCGGAGGTCAGCCCCAGCATTTT. It codes for CASSSHGPGGQPQHF.

V and J are TRBV9 and TRBJ2-5, with 14 bases matching TRBD2. CDR1 is SGDLS, CDR2 YYNGEE, per germline. V lost 3 bases, J lost 4 bases, and 2 bases stayed unmatched. The length of the CDR3 is 15 residues. The CDR3 reads CASSGGLAGGETQYF. The CDR3 nucleotides are TGTGCCAGCAGCGGAGGACTAGCGGGGGGAGAGACCCAGTACTTC. The full variable domain, rest sourced from reference TRBV9 and TRBJ2-5, is DSGVTQTPKHLITATGQRVTLRCSPRSGDLSVYWYQQSLDQGLQFLIQYYNGEERAKGNILERFSAQQFPDLHSELNLSSLELGDSALYFCASSGGLAGGETQYFGPGTRLLVL.

The gene calls are TRBV19 and TRBJ1-1; D call uncertain. Deletions cut 4 bases from V and 2 bases from J, with 8 bases between. Germline V gives CDR1 LNHDA, CDR2 SQIVND (reference sequence). The CDR3 spans 13 residues. The CDR3 here is CASSTTKNTEAFF. For the CDR3, the DNA is TGTGCCAGTAGTACTACCAAAAACACTGAAGCTTTCTTT.

The chain combines TRBV7-8 with TRBJ2-3; TRBD1 aligns across 7 bases. With 5 bases clipped from V and 1 base from J, the junction kept 9 bases outside the gene matches. CDR3 length equals 16 residues. Germline V gene lookup returns CDR1 SGHVS and CDR2 FQNEAQ. CDR3 DNA sequence: TGTGCCAGCAGCCCCCGAGGGGGCGCTGGCACAGATACGCAGTATTTT. Protein: CASSPRGGAGTDTQYF.

The J gene is TRBJ2-2, the V gene TRBV2; 8 nucleotides align to TRBD1. With V trimmed by 6 bases and J by 0 bases, 6 bases remained unmatched. The CDR3 is 16 residues long. From germline, CDR1 is SNHLY and CDR2 FYNNEI. DNA of the CDR3: TGTGCCAGCAGATCAGGGGGCCGCTCGAACACCGGGGAGCTGTTTTTT. Its protein is CASRSGGRSNTGELFF.

CDR3 residues: CASSPPVGGGNTEAFF. The CDR3 bases are TGTGCCAGCTCACCACCGGTAGGGGGGGGGAACACTGAAGCTTTCTTT. V is TRBV18 and J is TRBJ1-1; D is possibly TRBD1 (6 bases). The CDR3 loop spans 16 amino acids. The V gene lost 0 bases and the J gene lost 1 base, with 12 bases spanning the gap. CDR1 is KGHSH, CDR2 LQKENI, per germline.

The rearrangement joins TRBV5-1 to TRBJ2-7, with 11 positions matching TRBD2. Germline CDR1 and CDR2: SGHRS and YFSETQ. V was pared by 2 bases and J by 3 bases, with 4 bases of the junction left unmatched. The CDR3 covers 15 residues. The CDR3 region has the DNA TGCGCCAGCAGCTTCTTAGCGGGAGGGGGCTACGAGCAGTACTTC. Encoded protein: CASSFLAGGGYEQYF.

The rearrangement joins TRBV18 to TRBJ1-3; TRBD1 is a possible D gene (6 bases). Germline CDR1 KGHSH, CDR2 LQKENI. The CDR3 runs 13 residues. The V gene lost 6 bases and the J gene lost 0 bases, with 6 bases spanning the gap. The CDR3 spells CASSDSSGNTIYF. For the CDR3, the DNA is TGTGCCAGCTCGGACAGCTCTGGAAACACCATATATTTT.

In regard to this clone: Other nucleotide sequences from this sample produce the same CDR3. The chain joins TRBV27 to TRBJ2-3; D is possibly TRBD2 (5 bases). CDR1 and CDR2 from the germline V gene are MNHEY and SMNVEV (reference sequence). The CDR3 is 14 amino acids. Trimming cost V 4 bases and J 4 bases, with 12 bases left between them. The CDR3 region has the DNA TGTGCCAGCAGTTCCCGCGGGCGCCCAGATACGCAGTATTTT. Translation gives CASSSRGRPDTQYF.